This TCR beta chain was observed in a study of T-cell memory formation after mild COVID-19. Study-level findings and limits: Clones which contracted sat mainly in CM and EM if CD4+, and in EMRA if CD8+.

Germline CDR1 LGHNT, CDR2 FRNRAP. The CDR3 runs to 13 residues. Trimming pared 3 bases from V and 4 bases from J, leaving 9 bases between. TCRdb fed the 5' RACE reads into MiXCR, producing one record per CDR3 protein. The table includes roughly 450,000 distinct CDR3 sequences, about a sixth detected once. This clonotype was found a few times. Antigen unknown. The sequenced sample consisted of PBMCs or a T cell subset sorted from them (not recorded which). The chain uses TRBV12-5 and TRBJ2-5; D unclear. The receptor's source is a man between 18 and 35 years old who had mild COVID-19 (a few samples of this study predate the infection). Cell type and time point are not known. CDR3 loop: CASGFPGRETQYF. The DNA for the CDR3 is TGTGCTAGTGGTTTTCCGGGTAGAGAGACCCAGTACTTC.